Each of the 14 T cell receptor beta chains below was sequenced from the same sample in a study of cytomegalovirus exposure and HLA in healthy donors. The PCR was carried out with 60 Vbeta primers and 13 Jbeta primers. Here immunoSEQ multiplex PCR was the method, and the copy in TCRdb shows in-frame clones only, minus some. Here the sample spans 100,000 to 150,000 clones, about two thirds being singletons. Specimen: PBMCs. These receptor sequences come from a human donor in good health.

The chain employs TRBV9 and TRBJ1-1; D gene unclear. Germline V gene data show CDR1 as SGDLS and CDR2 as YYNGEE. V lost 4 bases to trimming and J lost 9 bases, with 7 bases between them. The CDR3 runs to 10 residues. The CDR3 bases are TGTGCCAGCAGCCCCGTAAAAGCTTTCTTT. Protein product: CASSPVKAFF.

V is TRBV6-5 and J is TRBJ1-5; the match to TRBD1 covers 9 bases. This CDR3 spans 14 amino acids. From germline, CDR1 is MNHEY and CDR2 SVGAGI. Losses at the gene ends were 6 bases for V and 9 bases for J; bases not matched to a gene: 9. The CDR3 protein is CASRDSGTGRPQHF. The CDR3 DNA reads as TGTGCCAGCAGGGATTCCGGGACAGGGAGGCCCCAGCATTTT.

The DNA of the CDR3 is TGCGCCAGCAGCTTGGTAGGCGGGTCCGGGGAGCTGTTTTTT. It yields the protein CASSLVGGSGELFF. The chain carries TRBV5-1 and TRBJ2-2, with D tentatively TRBD2 (5 bases). Per the germline V gene, CDR1 is SGHRS and CDR2 is YFSETQ. The CDR3 length is 14 residues. V shed 0 bases and J shed 6 bases, with 9 bases lying between them.

This chain's CDR3 is CASSPVRVGNTIYF. CDR3 nucleotide sequence: TGTGCCAGCAGCCCCGTTCGGGTTGGAAACACCATATATTTT. V is TRBV7-8 and J is TRBJ1-3; D gene ambiguous. V was pared by 5 bases and J by 3 bases, with 11 bases between. This CDR3 spans 14 amino acids. CDR1 and CDR2 (germline): SGHVS, FQNEAQ.

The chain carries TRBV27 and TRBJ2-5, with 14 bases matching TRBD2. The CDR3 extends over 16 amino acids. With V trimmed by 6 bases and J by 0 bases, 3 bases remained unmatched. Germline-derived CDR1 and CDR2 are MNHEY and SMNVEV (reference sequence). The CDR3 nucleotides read TGTGCCAGCAGGGGGACTAGCGGGAGCTACCAAGAGACCCAGTACTTC. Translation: CASRGTSGSYQETQYF.

DNA for the CDR3: TGTGCCAGCAGCTTAACCGGGGGAATGGGCTATGGCTACACCTTC. Translation gives CASSLTGGMGYGYTF. The V call is TRBV7-3, the J call TRBJ1-2; perhaps TRBD1 as D (5 bases). The germline V and J ends were trimmed by 0 bases and 4 bases, with 12 bases remaining between them. CDR1 and CDR2 from the germline V gene are SGHTA and FQGTGA. This CDR3 has 15 residues.

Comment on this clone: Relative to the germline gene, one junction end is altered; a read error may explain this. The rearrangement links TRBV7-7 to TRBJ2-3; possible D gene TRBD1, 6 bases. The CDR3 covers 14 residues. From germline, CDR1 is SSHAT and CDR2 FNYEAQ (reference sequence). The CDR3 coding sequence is TGTGCTAGCAGCTTAGAGGGGGGCACAGATACGCAGTATTTT. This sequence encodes CASSLEGGTDTQYF.

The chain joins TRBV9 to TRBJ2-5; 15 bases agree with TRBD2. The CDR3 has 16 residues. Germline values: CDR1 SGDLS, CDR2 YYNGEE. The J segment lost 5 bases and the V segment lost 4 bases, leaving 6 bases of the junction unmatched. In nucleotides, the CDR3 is TGTGCCAGCAGCCTAGGACTAGCGGGAGGGACGGAGACCCAGTACTTC. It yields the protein CASSLGLAGGTETQYF. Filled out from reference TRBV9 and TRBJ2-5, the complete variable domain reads DSGVTQTPKHLITATGQRVTLRCSPRSGDLSVYWYQQSLDQGLQFLIQYYNGEERAKGNILERFSAQQFPDLHSELNLSSLELGDSALYFCASSLGLAGGTETQYFGPGTRLLVL.

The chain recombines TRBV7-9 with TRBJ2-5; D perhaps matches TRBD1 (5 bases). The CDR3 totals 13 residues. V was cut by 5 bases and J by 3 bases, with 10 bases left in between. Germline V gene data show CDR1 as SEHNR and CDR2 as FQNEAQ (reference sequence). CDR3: CASSPRTKETQYF. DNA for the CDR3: TGTGCCAGCAGCCCCCGGACAAAAGAGACCCAGTACTTC.

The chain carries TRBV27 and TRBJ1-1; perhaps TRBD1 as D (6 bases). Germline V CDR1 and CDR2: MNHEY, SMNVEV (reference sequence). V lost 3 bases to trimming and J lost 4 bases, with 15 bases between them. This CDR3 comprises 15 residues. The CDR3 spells CASSFRSGVGTEAFF. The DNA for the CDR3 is TGTGCCAGCAGTTTTCGTTCAGGGGTTGGCACTGAAGCTTTCTTT.

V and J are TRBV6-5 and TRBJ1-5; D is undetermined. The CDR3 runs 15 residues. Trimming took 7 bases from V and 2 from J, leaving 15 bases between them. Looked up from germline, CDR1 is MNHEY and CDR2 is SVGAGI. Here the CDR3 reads CASTPTRGGNQPQHF. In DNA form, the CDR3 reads TGTGCCAGCACCCCGACCCGGGGAGGCAATCAGCCCCAGCATTTT.

CDR3 coding DNA: TGTGCCAGCACCCAGCCAGGGTGGTATGGCTACACCTTC. Protein sequence: CASTQPGWYGYTF. The chain joins TRBV5-5 to TRBJ1-2, with a weak D call TRBD1 (5 bases). CDR1 is SGHKS, CDR2 YYEKEE, per germline (reference sequence). Trimming took off 6 bases at V and 5 bases at J, with 14 bases between the two ends. There are 13 residues in the CDR3.

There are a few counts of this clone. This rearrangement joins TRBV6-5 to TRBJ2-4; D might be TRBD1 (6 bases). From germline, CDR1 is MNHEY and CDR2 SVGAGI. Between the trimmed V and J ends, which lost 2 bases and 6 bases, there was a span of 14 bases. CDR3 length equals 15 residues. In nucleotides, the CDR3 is TGTGCCAGCAGTTACCTTGGCTTGGGGGCAAACATTCAGTACTTC. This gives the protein CASSYLGLGANIQYF.

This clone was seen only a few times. Here the CDR3 DNA reads TGCGCCAGCAGCCTTCGGACAGCCGAGAATGAAAAACTGTTTTTT. This codes for CASSLRTAENEKLFF. The V and J genes are TRBV5-1 and TRBJ1-4, with D possibly being TRBD1 (6 bases). This CDR3 is built from 15 residues. V was shortened by 4 bases and J by 5 bases, with 15 bases between the two germline ends. Per the germline V gene, CDR1 is SGHRS and CDR2 is YFSETQ. Full variable domain (outside the CDR3, taken from reference TRBV5-1 and TRBJ1-4): KAGVTQTPRYLIKTRGQQVTLSCSPISGHRSVSWYQQTPGQGLQFLFEYFSETQRNKGNFPGRFSGRQFSNSRSEMNVSTLELGDSALYLCASSLRTAENEKLFFGSGTQLSVL.